This paragraph covers one TCR beta chain sequence. These data originate in a study of blood T cell repertoires in COVID-19. The overall study: Acute and convalescent COVID-19 specimens originated in the United States, Italy and Spain. T cells, B-cell-depleted T cells, or PBMCs provided the cDNA or gDNA that served as material.

This CDR3 contains 14 residues. V was pared by 2 bases and J by 6 bases, with 13 bases between. CDR1 SEHNR and CDR2 FQNEAQ come from the germline V gene (reference sequence). Authors' analysis steps: Cell counts per sample came from amplifying reference gene primers. Profiling relied on immunoSEQ multiplex PCR, and the TCRdb table lists in-frame clones only, not all of them. V and J calls and clone size are copied from that table; D and trimming were computed from the DNA. Among 150,000 to 200,000 clones, approximately 83% were seen once, and the ten largest hold 9.1%. V usage is TRBV7-9 and J usage is TRBJ1-1; D gene unclear. The sample consisted of peripheral blood. The receptor was derived from a woman of 80 years or more with active or convalescent COVID-19. CDR3 nucleotide sequence: TGTGCCAGCAGCTTATGGCCCCCCGGGTCTGAAGCTTTCTTT. Translation: CASSLWPPGSEAFF.